Below, 5 T cell receptor beta chains from the same sample are listed, as sequenced in a study of cytomegalovirus exposure and HLA in healthy donors. The PCR made use of 60 Vbeta and 13 Jbeta primers. The repertoire was sequenced with immunoSEQ multiplex PCR; TCRdb's copy has only in-frame clones and lacks some. The data contain 95,000 to 150,000 clones, around 66% of them singletons. Specimen: PBMCs. Source of these receptors: a man aged 18 to 29 in good health and CMV-seronegative.

This clone was recorded only once. The chain has TRBV30 and TRBJ2-7; the D gene is possibly TRBD1 (6 bases). The CDR3 has 16 amino acids. V gave up 2 bases and J gave up 1 base, with 18 bases separating them. CDR1 is GTSNPN, CDR2 SVGIG, per germline (reference sequence). The CDR3 region has the DNA TGTGCCTGGAGTCCCATCCGGGACATAGGTTCCTACGAGCAGTACTTC. Translation gives CAWSPIRDIGSYEQYF. Based on the CDR3 plus reference TRBV30 and TRBJ2-7, the full variable domain is SQTIHQWPATLVQPVGSPLSLECTVEGTSNPNLYWYRQAAGRGLQLLFYSVGIGQISSEVPQNLSASRPQDRQFILSSKKLLLSDSGFYLCAWSPIRDIGSYEQYFGPGTRLTVT.

V usage is TRBV2 and J usage is TRBJ2-7; 12 bases match TRBD1. This CDR3 has 14 residues. Germline loops: CDR1 SNHLY, CDR2 FYNNEI. Unmatched junction bases numbered 7, after V lost 8 bases and J lost 5 bases. In nucleotides, the CDR3 is TGTGCCAGCCGCGGGGACAGGGGGCGCGACGAGCAGTACTTC. As protein: CASRGDRGRDEQYF.

This clone was counted a few times. The J gene is TRBJ2-3, the V gene TRBV2, with 8 bases lining up with TRBD2. The J segment lost 6 bases and the V segment lost 2 bases, leaving 7 bases of the junction unmatched. Germline V gives CDR1 SNHLY, CDR2 FYNNEI. The CDR3 is 15 amino acids. Written as DNA, the CDR3 is TGTGCCAGCAGTGAAACCCAGCGGGAGACGGATACGCAGTATTTT. As protein: CASSETQRETDTQYF.

The chain uses TRBV5-1 and TRBJ1-1; D remains ambiguous. The CDR3 sequence is 15 residues long. CDR1 is SGHRS and CDR2 is YFSETQ in the germline V gene. With 1 base removed from V and 1 base from J, the gap between germline ends came to 11 bases. The CDR3 region has the DNA TGCGCCAGCAGCTTGATGGCGGTTAAGAACACTGAAGCTTTCTTT. This sequence encodes CASSLMAVKNTEAFF.

The chain links TRBV19 to TRBJ2-5; the match to TRBD1 covers 11 bases. CDR3 size: 16 residues. J gave up 1 base and V 3 bases, and 4 bases lay outside the gene matches. Germline CDR1 reads LNHDA; CDR2 reads SQIVND (reference sequence). The CDR3 spells CASSIGTGGIQETQYF. The CDR3 nucleotides read TGTGCCAGTAGTATCGGGACAGGGGGAATCCAAGAGACCCAGTACTTC.